The entry below gives a single TCR beta chain sequence along with its context. What it recognizes is unknown. At one boundary the junction diverges from the germline segment, which might be a read error. CDR3 length: 15 amino acids. The germline V gene encodes CDR1 WSHSY and CDR2 SAAADI. This sample is part of a study of T cells in Graves' hyperthyroidism and ophthalmopathy. Findings and caveats of the study: Blood also held most thyroid clonotypes expanded beyond 0.001.

TCR beta CDR3 sequences were amplified from RNA transcripts. First-round RT-PCR with HTBI primers amplified the TCR CDR3 region. TCRdb analysed the multiplex PCR reads with MiXCR anew, one entry per CDR3 protein. The table includes roughly 840,000 distinct CDR3 sequences, about two fifths detected once. The sample was blood. The V gene is TRBV10-2, the J gene TRBJ1-1; D not resolved. This TCR came from a man aged 18 to 35 with Graves' hyperthyroidism. The CDR3 here is CAGSETGYEQTEAFF. In DNA form, the CDR3 reads TGCGCCGGCAGTGAGACGGGATATGAGCAAACTGAAGCTTTCTTT.